Presented here are 30 T cell receptor beta chains from one specimen sequenced in a study of vaccination and CD4 T cells after COVID-19. What these receptors recognize is not known. Stated treatment: approximately nine-day PBMC culture with coronavirus spike peptide pools or control peptides (ViraFEST assay). With the Oncomine TCR Beta short-read assay, DNA from cultured CD4+ T cells was sequenced. MiXCR, run by TCRdb on the PCR reads, gives a single entry per CDR3 protein. In the table there are 20,000 to 25,000 distinct CDR3 sequences, 32% of which are singletons. The sequenced sample was cultured CD4+ T cells from blood. These receptors all come from a human donor with COVID-19.

This clonotype was recorded a few times. J is TRBJ1-2 and V is TRBV11-3, with D tentatively TRBD1 (6 bases). The CDR3 contains 15 residues. Germline lookup yields CDR1 SGHNT and CDR2 YENEEA. V lost 5 bases and J 0 bases, leaving 13 bases between the germline ends. CDR3 loop: CASSHYREANYGYTF. CDR3 in DNA: TGTGCCAGCAGCCACTACAGGGAAGCTAACTATGGCTACACCTTC.

The gene calls are TRBV5-1 and TRBJ2-1, with 14 bases matching TRBD2. With 3 bases clipped from V and 4 bases from J, the junction kept 12 bases outside the gene matches. CDR1 is SGHRS and CDR2 is YFSETQ in the germline V gene. The CDR3 totals 19 residues. The CDR3 DNA is TGCGCCAGCAGCTCAAGGACTAGCGGGGGGCCGGGTGAGTACAATGAGCAGTTCTTC. Translating gives CASSSRTSGGPGEYNEQFF. Drawing the rest from reference TRBV5-1 and TRBJ2-1, the complete variable domain is KAGVTQTPRYLIKTRGQQVTLSCSPISGHRSVSWYQQTPGQGLQFLFEYFSETQRNKGNFPGRFSGRQFSNSRSEMNVSTLELGDSALYLCASSSRTSGGPGEYNEQFFGPGTRLTVL.

The chain is built from TRBV12-3 or TRBV12-4 and TRBJ1-1; the D gene is possibly TRBD1 (6 bases). The V and J ends lost 0 bases and 11 bases respectively, with 16 bases between them. The CDR3 loop spans 14 amino acids. CDR3 DNA: TGTGCCAGCAGTTTAGCCGGCGGAAGGGGGGACGCTTTCTTT. The encoded protein is CASSLAGGRGDAFF.

The V and J genes are TRBV20-1 and TRBJ2-7, with a weak D call TRBD2 (6 bases). V was cut by 6 bases and J by 7 bases, with 13 bases left in between. The CDR3 extends over 11 amino acids. The V gene's germline CDR1 is DFQATT and CDR2 SNEGSKA (reference sequence). CDR3 sequence: CSARGVDEQYF. The CDR3 DNA sequence: TGCAGTGCGCGGGGAGTCGATGAGCAGTACTTC.

A note on this clonotype: At one end the junction does not follow the germline gene, possibly because of a read error. J is TRBJ1-4 and V is TRBV19; D perhaps matches TRBD1 (6 bases). The CDR3 is 15 residues long. CDR1 is LNHDA, CDR2 SQIVND, per germline (reference sequence). CDR3 in amino acids: CASRPLGGRDERLFF. The DNA of the CDR3 is TGTGCCAGTAGACCCCTCGGGGGGCGTGATGAAAGACTGTTTTTT.

The chain carries TRBV4-3 and TRBJ1-6, with a possible D match to TRBD1 (6 bases). The CDR3 totals 16 residues. Germline V gene sequence: CDR1 LGHNA, CDR2 YSLEER. Trimming stripped 1 base from V and 8 bases from J, with 15 bases between. The CDR3 protein is CASSQARGGGDSPLHF. DNA for the CDR3: TGCGCCAGCAGCCAAGCCCGGGGAGGGGGAGATTCACCCCTCCACTTT.

The rearrangement joins TRBV7-8 to TRBJ2-3; D could derive from TRBD1 or TRBD2 (5 bases each). Per the germline V gene, CDR1 is SGHVS and CDR2 is FQNEAQ. V was shortened by 5 bases and J by 2 bases, with 11 bases between the two germline ends. The CDR3 covers 14 residues. The chain's CDR3 is CASSDGDLTDTQYF. DNA of the CDR3: TGTGCCAGCAGCGACGGGGACCTCACAGATACGCAGTATTTT.

V and J are TRBV15 and TRBJ1-3; TRBD1 aligns across 8 bases. The CDR3 totals 16 residues. V shed 5 bases and J 0 bases; nucleotides not matched to a gene: 6. Germline CDR1 and CDR2: LNHNV and YYDKDF (reference sequence). The CDR3 sequence: CATSVTGAFSGNTIYF. CDR3 nucleotides: TGTGCCACCAGCGTGACAGGGGCCTTCTCTGGAAACACCATATATTTT.

Only a few counts were recorded for this clonotype. The J gene is TRBJ1-1, the V gene TRBV6-5, with D maybe TRBD1 (6 bases). This CDR3 is built from 14 residues. The V end was cut by 1 base, the J end by 7 bases, with 13 bases between. Germline CDR1 and CDR2: MNHEY and SVGAGI. CDR3: CASSYFSGTNEAFF. The CDR3, as DNA: TGTGCCAGCAGTTACTTTTCCGGGACAAATGAAGCTTTCTTT.

This rearrangement joins TRBV12-3 or TRBV12-4 to TRBJ1-2; D uncertain. There are 13 residues in the CDR3. The V end lost 1 base, the J end lost 3 bases, and 6 bases lay between the germline ends. CDR3 in amino acids: CASSLVEHYGYTF. The CDR3 DNA sequence: TGTGCCAGCAGTTTAGTAGAGCACTATGGCTACACCTTC.

The V call is TRBV20-1, the J call TRBJ2-5, with D tentatively TRBD1 (5 bases). The V and J ends lost 1 base and 5 bases respectively, with 17 bases between them. CDR1 and CDR2 (germline): DFQATT, SNEGSKA (reference sequence). This CDR3 region has 15 residues. In DNA form, the CDR3 reads TGCAGTGCTAGAGCAGTTGACGGTCCAGGGGAGACCCAGTACTTC. Protein: CSARAVDGPGETQYF.

This clonotype showed up just a few times. The chain links TRBV20-1 to TRBJ2-7, with 13 bases aligning to TRBD2. Germline CDR1 DFQATT, CDR2 SNEGSKA (reference sequence). The CDR3 covers 14 residues. The V segment lost 5 bases and the J segment 2 bases; nucleotides outside the gene matches: 3. CDR3 amino acids: CSALTSGGAYEQYF. Here the CDR3 DNA reads TGCAGTGCTCTTACTAGCGGGGGGGCCTACGAGCAGTACTTC.

This clonotype was seen only a few times. This chain links TRBV27 with TRBJ1-2; 9 nucleotides agree with TRBD1. Germline CDR1 reads MNHEY; CDR2 reads SMNVEV (reference sequence). CDR3 length: 15 amino acids. After removal of 4 bases from V and 5 bases from J, the junction contained 8 bases not matched to a gene. CDR3 region: CASSSSTGGFYGYTF. In DNA, the CDR3 is TGTGCCAGCAGTTCCTCGACAGGGGGATTTTATGGCTACACCTTC.

This clonotype has a handful of counts. The chain is built from TRBV6-2 or TRBV6-3 and TRBJ2-3; D is unclear. Germline assignment: CDR1 MNHEY and CDR2 SVGEGT. The V end lost 5 bases, the J end lost 3 bases, and 6 bases lay between the germline ends. This CDR3 is built from 12 residues. The CDR3 sequence: CASSRWTDTQYF. CDR3 nucleotides: TGTGCCAGCAGTCGCTGGACAGATACGCAGTATTTT.

Remarks on this clonotype: The junction departs from the called germline gene at one end, perhaps through a read error. The V call is TRBV20-1, the J call TRBJ2-7; D is unclear. Germline lookup yields CDR1 DFQATT and CDR2 SNEGSKA (reference sequence). This CDR3 is built from 12 residues. This CDR3 is CSAGEDSYEQYF. As DNA, the CDR3 is TGCAGTGCTGGAGAAGACTCCTACGAGCAGTACTTC.

This clonotype was counted a few times. The chain couples TRBV25-1 to TRBJ2-5, with 12 positions matching TRBD1. Germline V gene lookup returns CDR1 MGHDK and CDR2 SYGVNS. V was pared by 3 bases and J by 2 bases, with 4 bases of the junction left unmatched. The CDR3 runs to 16 residues. This chain's CDR3 is CASSEPGQGAQETQYF. The CDR3 nucleotides are TGTGCCAGCAGTGAGCCGGGACAGGGGGCTCAAGAGACCCAGTACTTC.

This clonotype occurred a few times. This chain links TRBV7-3 with TRBJ1-6; TRBD1 aligns across 7 bases. The CDR3 length is 14 residues. The V and J ends lost 5 bases and 9 bases, in that order; junction bases with no gene match: 7. Germline CDR1 reads SGHTA; CDR2 reads FQGTGA. Here the CDR3 reads CASSTRGEGSPLHF. The CDR3 coding sequence is TGTGCCAGCAGCACCAGGGGGGAGGGTTCACCCCTCCACTTT.

J is TRBJ2-1 and V is TRBV7-6; D gene ambiguous. The CDR3 length is 12 residues. Germline loops: CDR1 SGHVS, CDR2 FNYEAQ. The ends were cut back, 0 bases at V and 6 bases at J, with 3 bases in the middle. CDR3 in amino acids: CASSLARNEQFF. The CDR3 region has the DNA TGTGCCAGCAGCTTAGCTCGCAATGAGCAGTTCTTC. The full variable domain, rest sourced from reference TRBV7-6 and TRBJ2-1, is GAGVSQSPRYKVTKRGQDVALRCDPISGHVSLYWYRQALGQGPEFLTYFNYEAQQDKSGLPNDRFSAERPEGSISTLTIQRTEQRDSAMYRCASSLARNEQFFGPGTRLTVL.

The chain joins TRBV7-3 to TRBJ2-7; 8 bases line up with TRBD1. Losses at the gene ends were 5 bases for V and 6 bases for J; bases not matched to a gene: 9. This CDR3 contains 14 residues. Germline V CDR1 and CDR2: SGHTA, FQGTGA. For the CDR3, the DNA is TGTGCCAGCAGCGGACAGGGATTATTGAGCGAGCAGTACTTC. Residues: CASSGQGLLSEQYF.

The chain uses TRBV5-4 and TRBJ1-2; 12 bases fit TRBD1. Trimming removed 3 bases from V and 8 bases from J; junction bases left unmatched: 2. The CDR3 length is 13 residues. Germline CDR1 is SGHNT and CDR2 is YYREEE (reference sequence). In DNA form, the CDR3 reads TGTGCCAGCAGCTGGGGACAGGGGGCGGGCTACACCTTC. Its translation is CASSWGQGAGYTF.

The J gene is TRBJ1-2, the V gene TRBV20-1; D might be TRBD1 (6 bases). This CDR3 has 14 residues. V dropped 0 bases and J dropped 4 bases, with 12 bases sitting between them. Germline-derived CDR1 and CDR2 are DFQATT and SNEGSKA (reference sequence). The CDR3 spells CSARDGGLVYGYTF. Here the CDR3 DNA reads TGCAGTGCTAGAGATGGGGGGCTGGTCTATGGCTACACCTTC.

The rearrangement links TRBV10-3 to TRBJ1-5, with TRBD1 as a possible D gene (6 bases). CDR1 and CDR2 (germline): ENHRY, SYGVKD. The CDR3 is 14 residues long. The V end lost 6 bases, the J end lost 8 bases, and 17 bases lay between the germline ends. CDR3 DNA: TGTGCCATCAGCGCGGGACACCGAATCGAGCCCCAGCATTTT. Residues: CAISAGHRIEPQHF.

The chain combines TRBV11-3 with TRBJ2-1; the match to TRBD1 covers 7 bases. In germline, CDR1 is SGHNT, CDR2 YENEEA. This CDR3 is built from 16 residues. Germline trimming cut 7 bases from V and 9 bases from J; bases unmatched to any gene: 18. CDR3 loop: CASTKPGQPGAGEQFF. For the CDR3, the DNA is TGTGCCAGCACCAAACCGGGACAGCCCGGGGCGGGTGAGCAGTTCTTC. Combining the CDR3 with reference TRBV11-3 and TRBJ2-1 gives the whole variable domain EAGVVQSPRYKIIEKKQPVAFWCNPISGHNTLYWYLQNLGQGPELLIRYENEEAVDDSQLPKDRFSAERLKGVDSTLKIQPAELGDSAVYLCASTKPGQPGAGEQFFGPGTRLTVL.

CDR3 nucleotide sequence: TGCAGCGCAACCTTATATGCAGGGAACGCTGGAAACACCATATATTTT. Protein sequence: CSATLYAGNAGNTIYF. The chain recombines TRBV29-1 with TRBJ1-3, with a tentative D call TRBD1 (5 bases). The CDR3 runs 16 residues. Per germline, CDR1 SQVTM and CDR2 ANQGSEA. Trimming cost V 7 bases and J 2 bases, with 21 bases left between them.

The rearrangement joins TRBV20-1 to TRBJ1-4; D perhaps matches TRBD1 (6 bases). V was clipped by 5 bases and J by 8 bases, with 18 bases between them. Germline V CDR1 and CDR2: DFQATT, SNEGSKA (reference sequence). The CDR3 totals 14 residues. The CDR3 reads CSAHFVGGGEKLFF. CDR3 nucleotide sequence: TGCAGTGCTCACTTCGTAGGGGGGGGCGAAAAACTGTTTTTT.

The chain combines TRBV4-2 with TRBJ1-2, with D possibly being TRBD1 (5 bases). The germline V and J ends were trimmed by 0 bases and 3 bases, with 8 bases remaining between them. The CDR3 spans 14 residues. Germline assignment: CDR1 LGHNA and CDR2 YNFKEQ. The CDR3, as DNA: TGTGCCAGCAGCCAAGAGGCCAGGGACTATGGCTACACCTTC. Translation: CASSQEARDYGYTF.

V and J are TRBV11-2 and TRBJ1-6; D remains ambiguous. The V end was cut by 3 bases, the J end by 0 bases, with 3 bases between. In germline, CDR1 is SGHAT, CDR2 FQNNGV. This CDR3 is built from 14 residues. The CDR3 DNA sequence: TGTGCCAGCAGCTTCAGCTCCTATAATTCACCCCTCCACTTT. Translation gives CASSFSSYNSPLHF.

This clonotype has only a few counts. This chain links TRBV7-8 with TRBJ1-2; no clear D gene. Germline values: CDR1 SGHVS, CDR2 FQNEAQ. Trimming took 5 bases from V and 0 from J, leaving 13 bases between them. CDR3 length: 15 amino acids. CDR3 amino acids: CASSAPATTNYGYTF. In DNA, the CDR3 is TGTGCCAGCAGCGCACCGGCTACTACTAACTATGGCTACACCTTC.

V is TRBV10-3 and J is TRBJ2-1, with 14 bases matching TRBD2. CDR3 size: 14 residues. V lost 4 bases, J lost 7 bases, and 0 bases stayed unmatched. Germline CDR1 is ENHRY and CDR2 is SYGVKD. The CDR3 region is CAISGTSGGNEQFF. Written as DNA, the CDR3 is TGTGCCATCAGTGGGACTAGCGGGGGGAATGAGCAGTTCTTC.

This clonotype was counted a single time. The chain combines TRBV7-8 with TRBJ2-7; D not certain. Between the trimmed V and J ends, which lost 1 base and 0 bases, there was a span of 13 bases. Germline CDR1 is SGHVS and CDR2 is FQNEAQ. The CDR3 loop spans 16 amino acids. The CDR3 coding sequence is TGTGCCAGCAGCTTAGAGGGCTCTCGTAGCTCCTACGAGCAGTACTTC. It specifies CASSLEGSRSSYEQYF.